This TCR beta chain was sequenced during a study of T cell responses to AZD1222 COVID-19 vaccine (dated by TCRdb to the early 2020s). About the full investigation: AZD1222 recipients whose second dose came at about 4 weeks and those whose second dose came at about 12 weeks were combined into one group, since spike-specific TCR depth and breadth did not differ between the two schedules. A total of approximately 240 trial participants underwent TCR sequencing, of whom 207 received two doses of AZD1222 and about 26 received two doses of the MenACWY control vaccine. Trial participants were enrolled into age subgroups of 18-55, 56-69 and 70-plus years, which contained 148, 28 and 57 TCR-sequenced participants, respectively.

The full study reports these points: After two AZD1222 doses, both the breadth and the depth of spike-specific TCRs were significantly higher than at day 0 and than in MenACWY recipients. The whole spike protein was spanned by vaccine-associated CD4 TCRs, and dominant responses were seen in regions 160-218 and 743-854. Conclusions about previously exposed vaccinees are limited, since just six AZD1222 recipients were seropositive for SARS-CoV-2 at baseline. Epitopes outside the regions mutated in the B.1.351 and B.1.1.7 variants were reportedly recognized by nearly half of the unique spike-specific TCRs. Participants were mostly white British and included more females than males, and it was suggested by the authors that clonal diversity may have been underestimated. No day 14 peak-response samples were available, so repertoires were characterized only after the peak T cell response. The 56-69-year group was small, and its depth increase did not reach significance, likely because of low power.

The germline V gene gives CDR1 as SGHTA and CDR2 as FQGNSA. Taken from cysteine to phenylalanine, the CDR3 has 13 residues. The entry retains the CDR3 DNA only, 39 bases that are in frame from base 1. V and J lose 5 bases and 4 bases, and a span of 11 bases separates them. Worth noting for this clone: The antigen it recognizes is unknown. Base quality data are lacking; no much larger clone is found one base away.

Interpreted using the paper, the time point label stands for: baseline before first vaccination. Vaccinee samples came from UK trials COV001 and COV002, including a single-blind randomized controlled phase 2/3 trial of AZD1222 (ChAdOx1 nCoV-19) in healthy adults. Trial participant PBMC samples were collected at day 0 and day 28 after the second dose for TCRbeta chain sequencing. The CDR3 regions of human TCRbeta chains were analyzed by immunosequencing. Per the original workflow: Repertoire TCRs were matched against a reference library of SARS-CoV-2-specific TCRs generated with the MIRA antigen-specificity platform. Breadth was defined as the fraction of unique TCRs that were SARS-CoV-2-associated, and depth was defined as the fraction of total T cells that were SARS-CoV-2-associated. Each spike-specific TCR was assigned to its reactive spike region and to a CD4 or CD8 class using the MIRA data. Log10-transformed breadth and depth values were compared by one-way ANOVA with Sidak's multiple comparisons tests. The clones in this table, taken by TCRdb from immuneACCESS, are in-frame only. Not every clone is retained; where verified, under half of the shortfall comes from an unresolved V gene, and the cause of the rest is unknown. V and J calls and clone size follow that table, whereas D and trimming were derived from the DNA. Here the sample has roughly 100,000 clones; 82% occur a single time. The ten top clones hold 5% of the sample.

The sequenced sample was peripheral blood, obtained on day 0 of AZD1222 vaccination. The clonotype comes from an adult in good health. The chain is made from TRBV7-2 and TRBJ1-2; confidence is insufficient to name the D gene. The CDR3 reads CASSLKGSYGYTF. The nucleotides are TGTGCCAGCAGCCTCAAAGGGAGCTATGGCTACACCTTC.